The 9 T cell receptor beta chains in this list originate from one sample, sequenced in a study of cytomegalovirus exposure and HLA in healthy donors. Assay: immunoSEQ multiplex PCR; the TCRdb copy retains only in-frame clones and omits some. Of 150,000 or so clones listed, about 95% are singletons. Sequenced input: PBMCs. Source of these receptors: a man between 18 and 29 years old in good health and CMV-seropositive.

The rearrangement uses TRBV30 and TRBJ2-6; 9 nucleotides match TRBD1. Germline assignment: CDR1 GTSNPN and CDR2 SVGIG (reference sequence). The CDR3 runs 16 residues. V gave up 5 bases and J gave up 0 bases; unmatched junction bases: 5. DNA for the CDR3: TGTGCCTGGGGGGACAGGGCCTTCTCTGGGGCCAACGTCCTGACTTTC. This sequence encodes CAWGDRAFSGANVLTF.

The J gene is TRBJ1-1, the V gene TRBV5-1; no clear D. V gave up 0 bases and J gave up 1 base, with 4 bases separating them. Germline values: CDR1 SGHRS, CDR2 YFSETQ. The CDR3 sequence is 13 residues long. CDR3 sequence (DNA): TGCGCCAGCAGCTTGGAGCGGAACACTGAAGCTTTCTTT. Its protein product is CASSLERNTEAFF.

The V and J genes are TRBV27 and TRBJ2-3, with D perhaps matching TRBD1 (6 bases). Germline lookup yields CDR1 MNHEY and CDR2 SMNVEV (reference sequence). The CDR3 sequence is 14 residues long. V lost 6 bases and J 4 bases, leaving 14 bases between the germline ends. The CDR3 region is CASSRSGGADTQYF. CDR3 coding DNA: TGTGCCAGCAGCCGATCTGGGGGCGCAGATACGCAGTATTTT.

This clone was counted a single time. The chain combines TRBV11-2 with TRBJ2-1, with D possibly being TRBD2 (6 bases). V was clipped by 5 bases and J by 8 bases, with 22 bases between them. The CDR3 extends over 16 amino acids. The germline gives CDR1 SGHAT, CDR2 FQNNGV. The chain's CDR3 is CASSREPGRWGDEQFF. CDR3 coding DNA: TGTGCCAGCAGCCGAGAACCGGGACGGTGGGGGGATGAGCAGTTCTTC.

The chain employs TRBV5-1 and TRBJ2-5; 7 nucleotides match TRBD1. V was clipped by 5 bases and J by 3 bases; unmatched bases: 4. The CDR3 is 13 amino acids. Germline lookup yields CDR1 SGHRS and CDR2 YFSETQ. As DNA, the CDR3 is TGCGCCAGCAGTCCCGGGACAGAAGAGACCCAGTACTTC. Translated, it gives CASSPGTEETQYF. The full variable domain, rest sourced from reference TRBV5-1 and TRBJ2-5, is KAGVTQTPRYLIKTRGQQVTLSCSPISGHRSVSWYQQTPGQGLQFLFEYFSETQRNKGNFPGRFSGRQFSNSRSEMNVSTLELGDSALYLCASSPGTEETQYFGPGTRLLVL.

J is TRBJ1-2 and V is TRBV11-2; 9 nucleotides match TRBD1. The length of the CDR3 is 15 residues. CDR1 and CDR2 from the germline V gene are SGHAT and FQNNGV. Trimming at V came to 6 bases and at J to 3 bases, leaving 8 bases not matched to a gene. CDR3 sequence reads: CASRRTGGRYYGYTF. The CDR3 bases are TGTGCCAGCAGACGAACAGGGGGCAGGTACTATGGCTACACCTTC. The full variable domain, in which reference TRBV11-2 and TRBJ1-2 provide the parts outside the CDR3, is EAGVAQSPRYKIIEKRQSVAFWCNPISGHATLYWYQQILGQGPKLLIQFQNNGVVDDSQLPKDRFSAERLKGVDSTLKIQPAKLEDSAVYLCASRRTGGRYYGYTFGSGTRLTVV.

With regard to this clone: Other DNA sequences of this sample code for an identical CDR3. The rearrangement joins TRBV9 to TRBJ1-3, with no clear D. V was cut by 1 base and J by 0 bases, with 5 bases left in between. The germline V gene has CDR1 SGDLS and CDR2 YYNGEE. The CDR3 has 14 amino acids. The CDR3, as DNA: TGTGCCAGCAGCGTAAGGAGCTCTGGAAACACCATATATTTT. Encoded protein: CASSVRSSGNTIYF.

The rearrangement joins TRBV11-2 to TRBJ2-7; 14 bases line up with TRBD2. The V segment lost 1 base and the J segment 0 bases; nucleotides outside the gene matches: 5. The CDR3 totals 18 residues. Germline CDR1 is SGHAT and CDR2 is FQNNGV. The CDR3 sequence: CASSLVGLAGESSYEQYF. The CDR3 DNA follows: TGTGCCAGCAGCTTAGTGGGACTAGCGGGAGAGAGCTCCTACGAGCAGTACTTC.

This rearrangement joins TRBV28 to TRBJ2-3; 8 positions match TRBD2. This CDR3 region has 19 residues. Per germline, CDR1 MDHEN and CDR2 SYDVKM. J lost 0 bases, V lost 1 base, and 12 bases had no gene match. The CDR3 spells CASSLLASGPPPSTDTQYF. CDR3 in DNA: TGTGCCAGCAGTTTATTGGCTAGCGGGCCGCCTCCTAGCACAGATACGCAGTATTTT.